This TCR beta chain was obtained from a study of blood T cell repertoires in COVID-19. CDR3 size: 14 residues. Profiled with immunoSEQ multiplex PCR; TCRdb holds only in-frame clones, not every one. The sample lists some 50,000 clones; around nine tenths were seen once. The sequencing input was peripheral blood. This chain uses TRBV12-1 with TRBJ1-3; the D call in the table, TRBD1, was not verified against the DNA. TRBV12-1 corresponds to a pseudogene. The receptor was isolated from a man aged 45-65 years with active COVID-19. CDR3 in DNA: TGTGCCAGCACTTTTCGGGACAGGGGAAACACCATATATTTT. It translates to CASTFRDRGNTIYF.